This T cell receptor beta chain originates from a study of T cells in Graves' hyperthyroidism and ophthalmopathy. Patients with uncontrolled infections, other autoimmune diseases, pregnancy or lactation were excluded. Diagnostic assessment was based on clinical symptoms, serum thyroxine and TRAb, thyroid ultrasound and orbital computed tomography. Researchers amplified the TCR beta CDR3 regions from RNA transcripts. An initial round of RT-PCR targeting the TCR CDR3 relied on the HTBI primer set. TCRdb processed the multiplex PCR reads anew with MiXCR; each CDR3 protein has one entry. This table has around 620,000 distinct CDR3 sequences, 35% to 55% appearing once. In its sample, this clonotype was seen many times. The antigen remains undetermined. Findings of the study overall: Blood also contained most expanded thyroid clonotypes above 0.001.

The receptor was isolated from an adult woman with Graves' disease, either hyperthyroidism or ophthalmopathy (not recorded which). The sample comprised peripheral blood or thyroid tissue (not recorded which).

The DNA of the CDR3 is TGTGCCAGCAGCTTCGGCCGGGTTGGGGGATACTTC. Protein: CASSFGRVGGYF. J is TRBJ2-5 and V is TRBV12-3 or TRBV12-4, with D perhaps being TRBD1 or TRBD2 (5 bases each). Trimming pared 6 bases from V and 14 bases from J, leaving 19 bases between. The CDR3 extends over 12 amino acids.